This T cell receptor (beta chain) is drawn from a study of CD8 T cell repertoires and HIV-1 epitope variants. Turning to the study itself: Each of Twenty-five Gag and Nef epitope peptides stimulated a separate culture. Controls were a CMV, EBV and flu peptide pool, Ebola AY9 negative control, and no-peptide well.

Comment on this clone: Its specificity is unknown.

On the immunoSEQ platform, TCR beta CDR3s were sequenced at survey depth. Assay: immunoSEQ multiplex PCR; the TCRdb copy retains only in-frame clones and omits some. The table has about 90,000 clones, roughly four fifths seen once. Study results and caveats: The TAALDMSHF plasma variant had no responses, unlike KF9 (roughly 5 clonotypes) and HW9 (one).

The clonotype was recovered from a male donor with HIV. Sequencing used uncultured baseline CD8+ T cells from peripheral blood mononuclear cells (PBMCs).

CDR3 loop: CASSSVYNEQFF. The CDR3, as DNA: TGTGCCAGCAGCTCCGTCTACAATGAGCAGTTCTTC. This chain connects TRBV7-8 to TRBJ2-1; D call uncertain. CDR1 and CDR2 (germline): SGHVS, FQNEAQ. The CDR3 length is 12 residues. V gave up 4 bases and J gave up 3 bases, with 4 bases separating them.